This T cell receptor (beta chain) is from a study of T cells in Graves' hyperthyroidism and ophthalmopathy. RNA transcripts served as the template for amplifying TCR beta CDR3 regions. HTBI primers were used for first-round RT-PCR of the TCR CDR3. One entry per CDR3 protein, called by TCRdb with MiXCR from the multiplex PCR reads. The sample shows approximately 58,000 distinct CDR3 sequences, less than 50% of them seen only once. Findings of the study overall: Blood held most thyroid clonotypes expanded above 0.001 frequency.

Worth noting for this clonotype: Its specificity is unknown. At one end the junction does not follow the germline gene, possibly because of a read error.

Criteria for exclusion of patients were uncontrolled infection, other autoimmune disease, pregnancy or lactation. The sample consisted of blood. The source is a woman aged 25-40 years with Graves' ophthalmopathy.

Written as DNA, the CDR3 is TGCGCCAGCAGACCTGGACAGGTTAATTCATCCCTCCACTTT. It is translated as CASRPGQVNSSLHF. V and J are TRBV10-2 and TRBJ1-6, with 7 bases that match TRBD1. The CDR3 has 14 residues. In germline, CDR1 is WSHSY, CDR2 SAAADI.